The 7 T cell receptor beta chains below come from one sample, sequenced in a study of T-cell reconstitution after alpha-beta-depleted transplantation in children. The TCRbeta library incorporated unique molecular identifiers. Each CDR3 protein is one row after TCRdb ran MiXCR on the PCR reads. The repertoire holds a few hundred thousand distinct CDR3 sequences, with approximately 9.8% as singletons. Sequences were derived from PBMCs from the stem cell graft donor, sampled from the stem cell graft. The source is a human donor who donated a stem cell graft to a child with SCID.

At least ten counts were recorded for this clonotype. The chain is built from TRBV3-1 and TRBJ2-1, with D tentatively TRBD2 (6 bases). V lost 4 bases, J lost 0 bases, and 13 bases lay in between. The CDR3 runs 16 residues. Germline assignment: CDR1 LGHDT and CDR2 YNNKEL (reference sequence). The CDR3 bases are TGTGCCAGCAGCCCCGCGCGGGGAAGCTCCTACAATGAGCAGTTCTTC. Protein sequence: CASSPARGSSYNEQFF.

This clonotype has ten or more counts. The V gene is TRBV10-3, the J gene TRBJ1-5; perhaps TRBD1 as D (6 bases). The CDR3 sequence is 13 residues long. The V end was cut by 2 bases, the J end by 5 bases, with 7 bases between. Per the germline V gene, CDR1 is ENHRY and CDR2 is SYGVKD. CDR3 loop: CAISEGGHQPQHF. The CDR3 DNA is TGTGCCATCAGTGAGGGGGGGCATCAGCCCCAGCATTTT.

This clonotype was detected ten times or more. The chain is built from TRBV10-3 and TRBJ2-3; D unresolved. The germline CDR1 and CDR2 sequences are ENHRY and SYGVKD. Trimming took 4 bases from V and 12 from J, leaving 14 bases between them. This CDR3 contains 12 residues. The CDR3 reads CAISVSGPVQYF. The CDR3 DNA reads TGTGCCATCAGTGTCTCCGGGCCTGTCCAGTATTTT.

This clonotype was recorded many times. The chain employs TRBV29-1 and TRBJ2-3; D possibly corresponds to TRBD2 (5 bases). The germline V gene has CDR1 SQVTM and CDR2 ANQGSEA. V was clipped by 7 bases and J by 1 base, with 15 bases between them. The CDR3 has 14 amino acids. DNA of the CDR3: TGCAGCGCCGAGGGAGTCCGGGGCACAGATACGCAGTATTTT. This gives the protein CSAEGVRGTDTQYF.

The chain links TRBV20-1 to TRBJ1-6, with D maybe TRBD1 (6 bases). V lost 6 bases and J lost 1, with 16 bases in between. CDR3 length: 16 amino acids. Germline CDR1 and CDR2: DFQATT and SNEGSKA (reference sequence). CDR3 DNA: TGCAGTGCCCGGGGGGGGGGCGCGTCCTATAATTCACCCCTCCACTTT. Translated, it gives CSARGGGASYNSPLHF.

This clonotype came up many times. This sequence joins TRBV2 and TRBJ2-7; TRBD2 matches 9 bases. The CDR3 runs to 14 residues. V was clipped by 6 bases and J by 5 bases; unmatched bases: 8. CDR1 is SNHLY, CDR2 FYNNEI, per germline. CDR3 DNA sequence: TGTGCCAGCAGCACCGGGACTAGCAGTAACGAGCAGTACTTC. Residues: CASSTGTSSNEQYF.

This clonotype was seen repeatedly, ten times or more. CDR3 in DNA: TGTGCCAGCAGCCCTCTTCTAGGGTTGGTCACTGAAGCTTTCTTT. Encoded protein: CASSPLLGLVTEAFF. The genes are TRBV3-1 and TRBJ1-1; D is undetermined. The CDR3 runs 15 residues. Germline V lookup: CDR1 LGHDT, CDR2 YNNKEL (reference sequence). Trimming removed 4 bases at V and 4 bases at J, with 16 bases between.